The sequence of this TCR beta chain was determined in a study of control samples from healthy donors and cancer patients. Sequencing was performed with immunoSEQ multiplex PCR; in TCRdb, only in-frame clones are kept and a portion is missing. The data hold about 51,000 clones, with around nine tenths observed a single time. Per germline, CDR1 SNHLY and CDR2 FYNNEI. The CDR3 sequence is 15 residues long. V shed 3 bases, J shed 1 base, and the junction held 5 bases outside the gene matches. The clonotype was recovered from a man aged 45-65 years with head and neck cancer. The chain has TRBV2 and TRBJ1-1; 7 bases are a match to TRBD1. The sequenced material came from PBMCs. CDR3 amino acids: CASSDHRGGNTEAFF. The CDR3 bases are TGTGCCAGCAGTGACCACAGGGGCGGGAACACTGAAGCTTTCTTT.